Listed below are T cell receptor beta chains from one sample, sequenced in a study of CD8 T cells in Susac syndrome. TCRdb reprocessed the immunoSEQ multiplex PCR reads via MiXCR and lists one record per CDR3 protein. The table has under 90,000 distinct CDR3 sequences, approximately 95% seen once; the top ten hold more than 0.45%. The specimen sequenced was CD8+ T cells from PBMCs. The receptors were gathered from a human donor with Susac syndrome. Both conserved end residues are part of each CDR3. Fields, in order: clone size, J gene, V gene, CDR3 protein. Clone size is given for some rows only: seen once, a few or many times, or a class if the clone is expanded.

clone size: NA
J gene: TRBJ2-1
V gene: TRBV12-3/TRBV12-4
CDR3 protein: CASTTSGRQDEQFF

clone size: NA
J gene: TRBJ2-7
V gene: TRBV6-2/TRBV6-3
CDR3 protein: CASSYTGPYEQYF

clone size: NA
J gene: TRBJ1-1
V gene: TRBV20-1
CDR3 protein: CSAPIERGVAEAFF

clone size: NA
J gene: TRBJ1-1
V gene: TRBV14
CDR3 protein: CASSRWNTEAFF

clone size: once
J gene: TRBJ2-2
V gene: TRBV3-1
CDR3 protein: CASSQEWSYPVTGELFF

clone size: NA
J gene: TRBJ2-1
V gene: TRBV11-2
CDR3 protein: CASSLDFVGGLYNEQFF

clone size: NA
J gene: TRBJ1-2
V gene: TRBV30
CDR3 protein: CAWSGDRGYTF

clone size: NA
J gene: TRBJ2-4
V gene: TRBV18
CDR3 protein: CASSPTGTKNIQYF

clone size: NA
J gene: TRBJ1-2
V gene: TRBV11-2
CDR3 protein: CASSGGGKDYGYTF

clone size: NA
J gene: TRBJ1-4
V gene: TRBV5-6
CDR3 protein: CASSLLRDRASTNEKLFF

clone size: NA
J gene: TRBJ2-6
V gene: TRBV15
CDR3 protein: CATVESSGANVLTF

clone size: few
J gene: TRBJ2-7
V gene: TRBV11-1
CDR3 protein: CASSILDGFRQQYF

clone size: once
J gene: TRBJ1-1
V gene: TRBV7-2
CDR3 protein: CASSLLVMNTEAFF

clone size: NA
J gene: TRBJ2-3
V gene: TRBV28
CDR3 protein: CASSPRTGGTDTQYF

clone size: NA
J gene: TRBJ2-7
V gene: TRBV28
CDR3 protein: CASSLITSYEQYF

clone size: NA
J gene: TRBJ1-5
V gene: TRBV15
CDR3 protein: CATSKPGGQGNQPQHF

clone size: NA
J gene: TRBJ1-5
V gene: TRBV19
CDR3 protein: CAGGTGNQPQHF

clone size: NA
J gene: TRBJ2-5
V gene: TRBV2
CDR3 protein: CASSERELAGPGAQYF

clone size: NA
J gene: TRBJ2-7
V gene: TRBV14
CDR3 protein: CASSGSGRAYYEQYF

clone size: NA
J gene: TRBJ2-1
V gene: TRBV9
CDR3 protein: CASSVAGTTYNEQFF

clone size: NA
J gene: TRBJ1-2
V gene: TRBV20-1
CDR3 protein: CSARQPNHYGYTF

clone size: NA
J gene: TRBJ2-6
V gene: TRBV11-2
CDR3 protein: CASSLADPDPSGANVLTF

clone size: once
J gene: TRBJ2-5
V gene: TRBV3-1
CDR3 protein: CASSHHREDQETQYF

clone size: once
J gene: TRBJ2-7
V gene: TRBV27
CDR3 protein: CASSYRVSYEQYF

clone size: NA
J gene: TRBJ2-5
V gene: TRBV6-6
CDR3 protein: CASTSGETQYF

clone size: few
J gene: TRBJ2-7
V gene: TRBV27
CDR3 protein: CASSLAGTGAYEQYF

clone size: NA
J gene: TRBJ2-1
V gene: TRBV6-5
CDR3 protein: CASTNVGEQFF

clone size: NA
J gene: TRBJ2-7
V gene: TRBV4-1
CDR3 protein: CASSQGPDSYEQYF

clone size: NA
J gene: TRBJ1-1
V gene: TRBV4-3
CDR3 protein: CASSQNGYSEAFF

clone size: NA
J gene: TRBJ2-1
V gene: TRBV4-2
CDR3 protein: CASSQEGEQFF

clone size: NA
J gene: TRBJ2-5
V gene: TRBV30
CDR3 protein: CAWSLGYGTGEGETQYF

clone size: NA
J gene: TRBJ2-1
V gene: TRBV7-2
CDR3 protein: CATPGPVYNEQFF

clone size: NA
J gene: TRBJ2-1
V gene: TRBV7-8
CDR3 protein: CASSLAISGRGHGSYNEQFF

clone size: NA
J gene: TRBJ1-1
V gene: TRBV5-1
CDR3 protein: CASSLRGDLTEAFF

clone size: NA
J gene: TRBJ2-5
V gene: TRBV7-9
CDR3 protein: CASSLVTDSETQYF

clone size: NA
J gene: TRBJ2-5
V gene: TRBV7-6
CDR3 protein: CASSLGTPETQYF

clone size: NA
J gene: TRBJ2-2
V gene: TRBV29-1
CDR3 protein: CSALGTSGYTGELFF

clone size: NA
J gene: TRBJ1-2
V gene: TRBV7-6
CDR3 protein: CASSPEGDYYGYTF

clone size: once
J gene: TRBJ2-7
V gene: TRBV20-1
CDR3 protein: CSASGDRRGEQYF

clone size: NA
J gene: TRBJ2-2
V gene: TRBV6-2/TRBV6-3
CDR3 protein: CASSYRTVSGNGELFF

clone size: NA
J gene: TRBJ2-3
V gene: TRBV30
CDR3 protein: CAWSASGRDTQYF

clone size: NA
J gene: TRBJ2-2
V gene: TRBV4-2
CDR3 protein: CASSQEWTNTGELFF

clone size: NA
J gene: TRBJ2-5
V gene: TRBV3-1
CDR3 protein: CASSLRVLAGPETQYF

clone size: NA
J gene: TRBJ2-5
V gene: TRBV7-7
CDR3 protein: CASSSSLAGGQETQYF

clone size: NA
J gene: TRBJ1-1
V gene: TRBV29-1
CDR3 protein: CRSSGGHTEAFF

clone size: NA
J gene: TRBJ1-2
V gene: TRBV24-1
CDR3 protein: CATGTGPGYGYTF

clone size: NA
J gene: TRBJ2-2
V gene: TRBV4-1
CDR3 protein: CASSQEVGELFF

clone size: NA
J gene: TRBJ1-5
V gene: TRBV9
CDR3 protein: CASSVVGDIRDSNQPQHF

clone size: NA
J gene: TRBJ2-3
V gene: TRBV7-8
CDR3 protein: CASLRSGADTQYF

clone size: few
J gene: TRBJ2-1
V gene: TRBV12-3/TRBV12-4
CDR3 protein: CASSLQGEQFF

clone size: NA
J gene: TRBJ2-1
V gene: TRBV12-3/TRBV12-4
CDR3 protein: CASSLVGLAGLYNEQFF